The source of this T cell receptor beta chain is a study of OX40 agonist ivuxolimab in advanced cancers. Sampled blood was obtained at baseline, cycle 4 day 1, and cycle 7 day 1. A note on this clone: The antigen remains undetermined.

Study results and limitations: Compared with CD4+, CD8+ T cells on average had more expanded clones. Low levels of normalized T-cell clonal expansion also appeared in some nonresponders.

The repertoire was sequenced with immunoSEQ multiplex PCR; TCRdb's copy has only in-frame clones and lacks some. The top ten hold just under 15% of the sample, which has about 43,000 clones, around 86% seen once. The CDR3 is made up of 14 amino acids. Germline V gene data show CDR1 as MGHDK and CDR2 as SYGVNS. The V end lost 3 bases, the J end lost 4 bases, and 12 bases lay between the germline ends. This clonotype originated in an adult with an advanced solid tumor such as melanoma, head and neck, liver or kidney cancer. The sequenced sample was CD4+ or CD8+ T cells sorted from blood, obtained in a trial of the OX40 agonist ivuxolimab. The chain has TRBV25-1 and TRBJ2-5; D ambiguous. The CDR3 DNA reads as TGTGCCAGCAGTGACACAACGGACGGAGAGACCCAGTACTTC. Protein product: CASSDTTDGETQYF.